What follows are 6 T cell receptor beta chains derived from one specimen sequenced in a study of control samples from healthy donors and cancer patients. Sequencing used immunoSEQ multiplex PCR; TCRdb keeps in-frame clones, though not all of them. The table includes about 83,000 clones, about nine tenths detected once. The sequenced sample consisted of blood. The receptors come from a man aged 45-65 years in good health.

The genes are TRBV6-5 and TRBJ2-7, with TRBD1 matching over 7 bases. Germline CDR1 MNHEY, CDR2 SVGAGI. The CDR3 covers 15 residues. The V and J ends lost 6 bases and 0 bases, in that order; junction bases with no gene match: 8. The DNA for the CDR3 is TGTGCCAGCAGAAACGGACAGGCAAGCTCCTACGAGCAGTACTTC. Protein product: CASRNGQASSYEQYF.

The chain combines TRBV5-6 with TRBJ1-1; D may be TRBD1 (5 bases). The CDR3 loop spans 11 amino acids. Germline CDR1 is SGHDT and CDR2 is YYEEEE. Trimming shortened V by 4 bases and J by 6 bases, and 7 bases separated the two germline ends. The CDR3 loop is CASSTGSEAFF. The CDR3 nucleotides read TGTGCCAGCAGCACAGGCTCTGAAGCTTTCTTT. Drawing the rest from reference TRBV5-6 and TRBJ1-1, the complete variable domain is DAGVTQSPTHLIKTRGQQVTLRCSPKSGHDTVSWYQQALGQGPQFIFQYYEEEERQRGNFPDRFSGHQFPNYSSELNVNALLLGDSALYLCASSTGSEAFFGQGTRLTVV.

V and J are TRBV24-1 and TRBJ1-5; tentatively, D is TRBD1 (6 bases). The CDR3 contains 11 residues. The germline gives CDR1 KGHDR, CDR2 SFDVKD. The V gene lost 8 bases and the J gene lost 6 bases, with 7 bases spanning the gap. CDR3 nucleotide sequence: TGTGCCACCATAGGGGGTCAGCCCCAGCATTTT. Translation gives CATIGGQPQHF.

The chain combines TRBV9 with TRBJ2-3, with 11 bases aligning to TRBD2. CDR1 and CDR2 (germline): SGDLS, YYNGEE. The CDR3 covers 14 residues. V was pared by 2 bases and J by 5 bases, with 1 base of the junction left unmatched. Here the CDR3 reads CASSVTSGGDTQYF. Written as DNA, the CDR3 is TGTGCCAGCAGCGTCACTAGCGGGGGAGATACGCAGTATTTT.

This chain connects TRBV2 to TRBJ1-2; possible D gene TRBD1, 6 bases. This CDR3 spans 14 amino acids. V was cut by 6 bases and J by 8 bases, with 19 bases left in between. Germline assignment: CDR1 SNHLY and CDR2 FYNNEI. CDR3 coding DNA: TGTGCCAGCAGGGAGGGACATCCCCTTACGGGCTACACCTTC. Its translation is CASREGHPLTGYTF.

The J gene is TRBJ2-2, the V gene TRBV2; possibly TRBD2 for D (5 bases). The CDR3 contains 14 residues. V lost 8 bases and J lost 5, with 15 bases in between. Germline CDR1 and CDR2: SNHLY and FYNNEI. Written as DNA, the CDR3 is TGTGCCAGCTCCGGGATTATAGGAACCGGGGAGCTGTTTTTT. Protein: CASSGIIGTGELFF.